The sequence of this T cell receptor beta chain was determined in a study of OX40 agonist ivuxolimab in advanced cancers. Study information: An agonistic human IgG2 monoclonal antibody against OX40 (CD134) was given.

Profiling relied on immunoSEQ multiplex PCR, and the TCRdb table lists in-frame clones only, not all of them. In the table there are about 52,000 clones, over 70% of which are singletons. Autoimmune disease history or systemic immunosuppression was exclusionary. V shed 6 bases and J shed 5 bases, with 11 bases lying between them. The CDR3 totals 13 residues. Germline loops: CDR1 MDHEN, CDR2 SYDVKM. This specimen consisted of CD4+ or CD8+ T cells sorted from blood, obtained in a trial of the OX40 agonist ivuxolimab. The TCR comes from an adult with an advanced solid tumor such as melanoma, head and neck, liver or kidney cancer. The J gene is TRBJ1-5, the V gene TRBV28; maybe TRBD1 (5 bases). CDR3 protein: CASRAGFDQPQHF. The CDR3 DNA sequence: TGTGCCAGCAGGGCAGGGTTCGATCAGCCCCAGCATTTT.